This T cell receptor (beta chain) is from a study of T cell responses to AZD1222 COVID-19 vaccine. Study findings and constraints: As reported, nearly half of all spike-specific TCRs target variant regions that are unmutated.

Assay used: immunoSEQ multiplex PCR; TCRdb lists only in-frame clones, some missing. Of about 150,000 clones listed, about 86% are singletons. For this clone: What it binds is unknown.

Looked up from germline, CDR1 is ENHRY and CDR2 is SYGVKD. The CDR3 consists of 16 residues. Trimming removed 0 bases at V and 4 bases at J, with 15 bases between. The receptor's source is an adult in good health. Specimen: peripheral blood, collected on day 0 of MenACWY control vaccination. This chain links TRBV10-3 with TRBJ1-2, with TRBD1 as a possible D gene (6 bases). The CDR3 DNA is TGTGCCATCAGTGAGTCCAAGGACAGCTCTTCCTATGGCTACACCTTC. Translation gives CAISESKDSSSYGYTF.